This T cell receptor (beta chain) is drawn from a study of blood T cell repertoires in COVID-19. Study background: Sites in the United States, Italy and Spain provided acute and convalescent COVID-19 samples. The cDNA or gDNA used as material had been derived from T cells, B-cell-depleted T cells, or PBMCs.

The CDR3 is made up of 15 amino acids. V lost 4 bases, J lost 1 base, and 12 bases lay in between. In germline, CDR1 is ENHRY, CDR2 SYGVKD. Clones were read by immunoSEQ multiplex PCR, and TCRdb kept only the in-frame ones, dropping some. The table records about 200,000 clones, approximately 87% of them present only once. This receptor was obtained from a woman in her seventies with acute or convalescent COVID-19. The specimen was peripheral blood. The V and J genes are TRBV10-3 and TRBJ2-3; D is perhaps TRBD2 (6 bases). The CDR3 DNA follows: TGTGCCATCAGTGTAGGCGGGGCTCGCACAGATACGCAGTATTTT. Protein product: CAISVGGARTDTQYF.